This TCR beta chain was documented in a study of OX40 agonist ivuxolimab in advanced cancers. The table came from immunoSEQ multiplex PCR; TCRdb's copy has only in-frame clones and leaves some out. Counted here are under 100,000 clones, around nine tenths occurring once; the ten biggest clones make up under 0.7%. Autoimmune disease history or systemic immunosuppression meant exclusion. The V gene lost 4 bases and the J gene lost 4 bases, with 9 bases spanning the gap. Per germline, CDR1 SGDLS and CDR2 YYNGEE. The CDR3 covers 12 residues. The sequence derives from an adult with an advanced solid tumor such as melanoma, head and neck, liver or kidney cancer. The V and J genes are TRBV9 and TRBJ2-7; tentatively, D is TRBD2 (6 bases). The starting material was CD4+ or CD8+ T cells sorted from blood, obtained in a trial of the OX40 agonist ivuxolimab. Written as DNA, the CDR3 is TGTGCCAGCAGCAGACTAGGATACGAGCAGTACTTC. It encodes CASSRLGYEQYF.